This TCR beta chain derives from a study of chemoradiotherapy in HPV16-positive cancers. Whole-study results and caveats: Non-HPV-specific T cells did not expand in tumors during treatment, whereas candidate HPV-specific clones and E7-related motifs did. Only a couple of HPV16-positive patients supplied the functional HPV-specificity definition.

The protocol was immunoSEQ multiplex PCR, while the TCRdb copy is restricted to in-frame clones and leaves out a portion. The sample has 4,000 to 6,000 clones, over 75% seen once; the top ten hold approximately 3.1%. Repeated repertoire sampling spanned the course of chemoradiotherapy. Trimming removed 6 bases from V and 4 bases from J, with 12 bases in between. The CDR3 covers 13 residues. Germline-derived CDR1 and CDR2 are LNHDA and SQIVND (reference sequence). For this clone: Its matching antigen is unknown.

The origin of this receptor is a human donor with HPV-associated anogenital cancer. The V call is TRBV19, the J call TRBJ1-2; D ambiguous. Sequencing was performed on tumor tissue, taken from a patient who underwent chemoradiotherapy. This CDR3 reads CASSLNGRYGYTF. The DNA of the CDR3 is TGTGCCAGTAGCCTAAACGGGCGCTATGGCTACACCTTC.